This TCR beta chain was sequenced for a study of coeliac disease. The protocol was immunoSEQ multiplex PCR, while the TCRdb copy is restricted to in-frame clones and leaves out a portion. This table has over 3,500 clones, almost 70% appearing once. Comments on this clone: What it binds is unknown.

Trimming removed 2 bases from V and 0 bases from J, with 13 bases in between. This CDR3 spans 17 amino acids. In germline, CDR1 is MNHNS, CDR2 SASEGT. Study-wide results and caveats: Largely private TRB repertoires meant most sequences were sample-unique.

This receptor was identified in a man aged 25-40 years with celiac disease. The sample taken for sequencing was intraepithelial lymphocytes from the gut. This chain links TRBV6-1 with TRBJ1-4, with unresolved D. CDR3 sequence reads: CASSESEGTATNEKLFF. The DNA for the CDR3 is TGTGCCAGCAGTGAATCGGAGGGTACTGCAACTAATGAAAAACTGTTTTTT.